The 8 T cell receptor beta chains reported below all come from one sample, sequenced in a study of breast tumors, draining lymph nodes, adjacent tissues. Samples came from axillary lymph nodes draining the breast cancer. Via MiXCR, TCRdb re-called the multiplex PCR reads, giving one row per CDR3 protein. This sample has roughly 120,000 distinct CDR3 sequences, with 15% to 20% found just once. Sequencing used axillary lymph node tissue. The receptors originated from a female donor with breast cancer. Some clones in this sample may be carry-over from other donors' samples.

This clonotype has ten or more counts. The chain links TRBV7-9 to TRBJ2-3; TRBD2 matches at 12 bases. The V and J ends lost 1 base and 4 bases, in that order; junction bases with no gene match: 3. The germline gives CDR1 SEHNR, CDR2 FQNEAQ (reference sequence). The CDR3 sequence is 16 residues long. CDR3 in DNA: TGTGCCAGCAGCTTAGACCTAGCGGGAGGGGCAGATACGCAGTATTTT. Translation: CASSLDLAGGADTQYF.

This clonotype was observed many times. V gene TRBV9 combines with J gene TRBJ2-3, with 11 bases aligning to TRBD2. The ends lost 1 base at V and 7 bases at J; junction bases unmatched: 5. Germline V CDR1 and CDR2: SGDLS, YYNGEE. This CDR3 region has 15 residues. CDR3 protein: CASSVLAGGQHTQYF. The CDR3 nucleotides are TGTGCCAGCAGCGTATTAGCGGGGGGGCAACATACGCAGTATTTT.

The table lists this clonotype with a count of one. This chain uses TRBV12-3 or TRBV12-4 with TRBJ1-1; TRBD1 agrees at 10 bases. J was trimmed by 4 bases and V by 5 bases; bases with no gene match: 4. The CDR3 extends over 14 amino acids. CDR3 residues: CASSRDRGSTEAFF. The CDR3 coding sequence is TGTGCCAGCAGTCGGGACAGGGGATCCACTGAAGCTTTCTTT.

Many counts were recorded for this clonotype. The chain has TRBV5-1 and TRBJ1-4; D might be TRBD1 (5 bases). This CDR3 is built from 17 residues. CDR1 SGHRS and CDR2 YFSETQ come from the germline V gene. V was shortened by 3 bases and J by 6 bases, with 21 bases between the two germline ends. CDR3 sequence (DNA): TGCGCCAGCAGCTCCCGACCACAGGTCGGTATATATGAAAAACTGTTTTTT. This translates into CASSSRPQVGIYEKLFF.

This clonotype came up many times. The CDR3 reads CASSLIPGSSTDTQYF. The CDR3 DNA reads as TGTGCCAGCAGCTTAATACCAGGGTCTAGCACAGATACGCAGTATTTT. The chain is built from TRBV7-3 and TRBJ2-3; a possible D gene is TRBD1 (5 bases). V dropped 1 base and J dropped 0 bases, with 11 bases sitting between them. CDR1 is SGHTA, CDR2 FQGTGA, per germline. The CDR3 spans 16 residues. Complete variable domain (other parts from reference TRBV7-3 and TRBJ2-3): GAGVSQTPSNKVTEKGKYVELRCDPISGHTALYWYRQSLGQGPEFLIYFQGTGAADDSGLPNDRFFAVRPEGSVSTLKIQRTERGDSAVYLCASSLIPGSSTDTQYFGPGTRLTVL.

This clonotype was counted many times. The chain uses TRBV18 and TRBJ2-5; maybe TRBD1 (5 bases). CDR1 and CDR2 (germline): KGHSH, LQKENI. V was shortened by 1 base and J by 5 bases, with 8 bases between the two germline ends. The CDR3 contains 13 residues. Written as DNA, the CDR3 is TGTGCCAGCTCACCACGGACAAGTGAGACCCAGTACTTC. It translates to CASSPRTSETQYF. Full variable domain (rest looked up from reference TRBV18 and TRBJ2-5): NAGVMQNPRHLVRRRGQEARLRCSPMKGHSHVYWYRQLPEEGLKFMVYLQKENIIDESGMPKERFSAEFPKEGPSILRIQQVVRGDSAAYFCASSPRTSETQYFGPGTRLLVL.

This clonotype was observed at least ten times. The chain recombines TRBV6-5 with TRBJ1-4; D gene uncertain. V lost 0 bases, J lost 2 bases, and 10 bases lay in between. The CDR3 spans 16 residues. From germline, CDR1 is MNHEY and CDR2 SVGAGI. The CDR3 loop is CASSYSDGSTNEKLFF. In DNA form, the CDR3 reads TGTGCCAGCAGTTACTCGGATGGCAGTACTAATGAAAAACTGTTTTTT.

This clonotype was counted at least ten times. The chain combines TRBV5-1 with TRBJ2-1, with 8 bases that match TRBD2. V shed 4 bases and J 6 bases; nucleotides not matched to a gene: 6. Germline V gives CDR1 SGHRS, CDR2 YFSETQ. The CDR3 is 14 amino acids. The CDR3 DNA sequence: TGCGCCAGCAGCCCCTTAGCGGGGACCAATGAGCAGTTCTTC. Translation gives CASSPLAGTNEQFF.